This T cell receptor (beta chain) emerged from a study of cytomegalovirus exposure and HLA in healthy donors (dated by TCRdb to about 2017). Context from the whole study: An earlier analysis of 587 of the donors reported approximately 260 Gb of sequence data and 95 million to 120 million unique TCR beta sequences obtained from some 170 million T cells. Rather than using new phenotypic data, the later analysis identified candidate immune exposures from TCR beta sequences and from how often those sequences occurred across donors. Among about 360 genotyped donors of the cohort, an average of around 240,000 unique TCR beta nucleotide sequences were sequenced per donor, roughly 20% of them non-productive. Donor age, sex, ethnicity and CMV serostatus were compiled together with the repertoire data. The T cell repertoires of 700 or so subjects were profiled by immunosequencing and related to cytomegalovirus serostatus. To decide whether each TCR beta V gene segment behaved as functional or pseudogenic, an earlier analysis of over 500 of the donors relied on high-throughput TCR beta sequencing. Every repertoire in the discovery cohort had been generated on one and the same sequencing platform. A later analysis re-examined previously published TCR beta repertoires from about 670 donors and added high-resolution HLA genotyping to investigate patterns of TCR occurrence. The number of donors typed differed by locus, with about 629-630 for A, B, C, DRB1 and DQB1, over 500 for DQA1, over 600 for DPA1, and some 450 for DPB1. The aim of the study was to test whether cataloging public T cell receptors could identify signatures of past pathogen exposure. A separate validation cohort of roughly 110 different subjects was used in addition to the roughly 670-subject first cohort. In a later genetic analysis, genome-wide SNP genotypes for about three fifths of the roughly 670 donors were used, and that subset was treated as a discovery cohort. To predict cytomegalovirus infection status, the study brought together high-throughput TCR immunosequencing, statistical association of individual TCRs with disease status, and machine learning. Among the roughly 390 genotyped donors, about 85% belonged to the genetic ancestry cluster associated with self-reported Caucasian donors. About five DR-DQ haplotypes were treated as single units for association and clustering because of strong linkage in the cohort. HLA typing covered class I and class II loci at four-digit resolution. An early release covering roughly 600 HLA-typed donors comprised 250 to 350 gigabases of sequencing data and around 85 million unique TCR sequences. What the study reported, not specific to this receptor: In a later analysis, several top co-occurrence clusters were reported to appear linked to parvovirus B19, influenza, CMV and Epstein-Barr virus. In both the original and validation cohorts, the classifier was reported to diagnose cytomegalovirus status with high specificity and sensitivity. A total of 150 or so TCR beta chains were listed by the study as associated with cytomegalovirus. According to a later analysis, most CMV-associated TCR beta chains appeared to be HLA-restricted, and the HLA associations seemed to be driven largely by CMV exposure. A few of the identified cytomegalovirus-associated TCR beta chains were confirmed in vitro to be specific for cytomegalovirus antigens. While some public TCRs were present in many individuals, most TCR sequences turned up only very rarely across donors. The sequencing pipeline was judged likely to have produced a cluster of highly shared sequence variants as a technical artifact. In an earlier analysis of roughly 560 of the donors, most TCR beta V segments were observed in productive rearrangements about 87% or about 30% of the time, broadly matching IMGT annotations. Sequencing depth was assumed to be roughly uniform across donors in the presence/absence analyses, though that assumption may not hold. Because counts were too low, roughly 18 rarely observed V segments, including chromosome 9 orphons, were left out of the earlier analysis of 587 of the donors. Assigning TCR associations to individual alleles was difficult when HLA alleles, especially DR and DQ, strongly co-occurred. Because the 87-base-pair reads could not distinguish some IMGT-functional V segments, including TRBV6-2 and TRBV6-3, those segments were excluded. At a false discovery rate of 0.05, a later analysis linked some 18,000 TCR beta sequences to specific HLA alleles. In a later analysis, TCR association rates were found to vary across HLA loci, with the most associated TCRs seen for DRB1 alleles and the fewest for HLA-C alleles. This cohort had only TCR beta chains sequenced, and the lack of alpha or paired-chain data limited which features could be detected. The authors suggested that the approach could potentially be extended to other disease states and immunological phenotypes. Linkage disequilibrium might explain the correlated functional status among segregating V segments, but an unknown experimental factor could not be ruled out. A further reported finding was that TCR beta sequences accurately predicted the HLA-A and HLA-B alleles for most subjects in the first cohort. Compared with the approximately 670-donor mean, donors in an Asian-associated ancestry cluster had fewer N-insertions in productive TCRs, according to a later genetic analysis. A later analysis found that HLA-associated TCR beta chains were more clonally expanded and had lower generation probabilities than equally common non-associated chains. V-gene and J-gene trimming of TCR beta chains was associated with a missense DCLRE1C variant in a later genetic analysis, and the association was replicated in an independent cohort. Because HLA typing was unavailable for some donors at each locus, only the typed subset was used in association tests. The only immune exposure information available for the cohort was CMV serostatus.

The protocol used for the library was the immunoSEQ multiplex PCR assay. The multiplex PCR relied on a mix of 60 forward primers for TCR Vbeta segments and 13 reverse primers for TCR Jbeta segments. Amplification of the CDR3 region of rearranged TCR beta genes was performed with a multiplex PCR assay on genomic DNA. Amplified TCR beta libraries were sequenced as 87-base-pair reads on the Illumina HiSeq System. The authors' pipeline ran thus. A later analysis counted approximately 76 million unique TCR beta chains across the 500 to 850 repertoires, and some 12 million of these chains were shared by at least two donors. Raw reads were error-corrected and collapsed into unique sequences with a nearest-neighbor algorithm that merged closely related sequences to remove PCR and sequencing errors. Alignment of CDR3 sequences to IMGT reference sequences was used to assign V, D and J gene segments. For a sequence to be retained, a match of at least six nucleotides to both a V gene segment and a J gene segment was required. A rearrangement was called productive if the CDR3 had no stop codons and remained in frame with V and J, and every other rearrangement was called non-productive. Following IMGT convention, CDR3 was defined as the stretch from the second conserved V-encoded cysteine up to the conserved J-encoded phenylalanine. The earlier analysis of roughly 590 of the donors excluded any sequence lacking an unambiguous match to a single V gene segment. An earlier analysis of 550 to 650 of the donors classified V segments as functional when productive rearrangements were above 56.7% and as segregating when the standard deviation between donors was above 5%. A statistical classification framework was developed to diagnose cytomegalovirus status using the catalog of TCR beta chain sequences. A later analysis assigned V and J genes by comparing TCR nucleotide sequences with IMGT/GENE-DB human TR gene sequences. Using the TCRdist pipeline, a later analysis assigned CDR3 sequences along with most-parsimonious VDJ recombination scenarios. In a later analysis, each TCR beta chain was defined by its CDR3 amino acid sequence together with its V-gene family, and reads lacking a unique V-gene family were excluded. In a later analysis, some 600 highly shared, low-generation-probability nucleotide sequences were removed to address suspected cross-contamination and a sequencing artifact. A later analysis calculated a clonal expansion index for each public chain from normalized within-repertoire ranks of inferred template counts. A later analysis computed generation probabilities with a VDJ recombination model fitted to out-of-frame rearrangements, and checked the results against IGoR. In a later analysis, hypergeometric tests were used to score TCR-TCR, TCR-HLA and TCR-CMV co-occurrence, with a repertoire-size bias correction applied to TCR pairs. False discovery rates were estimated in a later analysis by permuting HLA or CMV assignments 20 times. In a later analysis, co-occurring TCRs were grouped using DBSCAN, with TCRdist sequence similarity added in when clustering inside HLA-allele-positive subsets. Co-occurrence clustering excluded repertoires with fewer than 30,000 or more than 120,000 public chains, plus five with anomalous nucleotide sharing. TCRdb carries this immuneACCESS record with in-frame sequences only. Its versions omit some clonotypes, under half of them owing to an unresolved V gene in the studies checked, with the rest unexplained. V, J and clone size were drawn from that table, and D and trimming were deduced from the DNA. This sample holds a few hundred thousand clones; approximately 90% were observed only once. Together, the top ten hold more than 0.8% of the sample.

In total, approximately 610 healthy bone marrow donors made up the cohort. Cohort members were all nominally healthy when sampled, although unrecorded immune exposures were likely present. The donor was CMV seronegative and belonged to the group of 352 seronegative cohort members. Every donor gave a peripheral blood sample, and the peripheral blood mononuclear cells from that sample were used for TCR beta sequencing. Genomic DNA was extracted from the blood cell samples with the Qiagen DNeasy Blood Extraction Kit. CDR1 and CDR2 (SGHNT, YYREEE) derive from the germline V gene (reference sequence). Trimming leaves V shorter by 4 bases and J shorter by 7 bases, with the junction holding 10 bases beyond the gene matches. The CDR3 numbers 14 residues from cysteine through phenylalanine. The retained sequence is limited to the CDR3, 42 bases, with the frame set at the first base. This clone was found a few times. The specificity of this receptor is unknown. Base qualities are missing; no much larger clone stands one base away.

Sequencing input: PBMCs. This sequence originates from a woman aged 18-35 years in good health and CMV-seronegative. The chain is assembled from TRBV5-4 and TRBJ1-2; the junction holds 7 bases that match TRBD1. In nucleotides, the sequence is TGTGCCAGCAGCCCGAGTTCAGGGGGTGGTGGCTACACCTTC. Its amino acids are CASSPSSGGGGYTF.